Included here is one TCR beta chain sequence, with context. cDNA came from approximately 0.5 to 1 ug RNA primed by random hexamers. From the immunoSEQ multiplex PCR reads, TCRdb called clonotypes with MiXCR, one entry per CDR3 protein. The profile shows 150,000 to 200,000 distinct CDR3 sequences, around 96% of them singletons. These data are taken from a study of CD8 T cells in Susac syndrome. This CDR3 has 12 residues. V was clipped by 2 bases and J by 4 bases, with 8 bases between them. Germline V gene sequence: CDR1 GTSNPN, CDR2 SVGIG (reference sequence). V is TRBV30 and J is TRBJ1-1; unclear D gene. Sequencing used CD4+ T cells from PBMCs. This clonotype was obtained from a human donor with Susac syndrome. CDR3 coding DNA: TGTGCCTGGAGTAGGGAGAGCACTGAAGCTTTCTTT. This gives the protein CAWSRESTEAFF.